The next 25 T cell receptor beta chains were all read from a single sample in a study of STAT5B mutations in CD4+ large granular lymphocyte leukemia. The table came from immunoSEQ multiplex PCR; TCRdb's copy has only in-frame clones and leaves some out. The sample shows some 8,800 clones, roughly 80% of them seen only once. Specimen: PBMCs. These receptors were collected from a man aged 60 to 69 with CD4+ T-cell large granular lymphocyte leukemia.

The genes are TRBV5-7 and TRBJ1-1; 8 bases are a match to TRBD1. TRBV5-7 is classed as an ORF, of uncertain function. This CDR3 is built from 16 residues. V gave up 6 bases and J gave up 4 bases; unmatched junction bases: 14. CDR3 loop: CASTLAGRGLVTEAFF. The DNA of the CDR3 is TGTGCCAGCACCCTGGCGGGCAGGGGGCTGGTCACTGAAGCTTTCTTT.

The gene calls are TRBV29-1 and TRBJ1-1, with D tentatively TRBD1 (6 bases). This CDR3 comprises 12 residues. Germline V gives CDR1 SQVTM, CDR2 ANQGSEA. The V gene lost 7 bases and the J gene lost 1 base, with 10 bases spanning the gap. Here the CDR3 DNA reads TGCAGCGGGGGGCAGAAGAACACTGAAGCTTTCTTT. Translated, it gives CSGGQKNTEAFF.

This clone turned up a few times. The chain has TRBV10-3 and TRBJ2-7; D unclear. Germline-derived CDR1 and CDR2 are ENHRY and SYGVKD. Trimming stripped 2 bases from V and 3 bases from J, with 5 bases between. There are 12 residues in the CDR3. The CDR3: CAISEPNYEQYF. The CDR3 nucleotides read TGTGCCATCAGTGAGCCCAACTACGAGCAGTACTTC.

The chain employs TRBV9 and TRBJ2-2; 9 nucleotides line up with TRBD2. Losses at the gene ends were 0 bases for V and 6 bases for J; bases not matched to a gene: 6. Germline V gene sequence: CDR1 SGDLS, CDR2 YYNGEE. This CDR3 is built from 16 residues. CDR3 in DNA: TGTGCCAGCAGCGTAGGTGGCGGGAGGGCCGCCGGGGAGCTGTTTTTT. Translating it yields CASSVGGGRAAGELFF.

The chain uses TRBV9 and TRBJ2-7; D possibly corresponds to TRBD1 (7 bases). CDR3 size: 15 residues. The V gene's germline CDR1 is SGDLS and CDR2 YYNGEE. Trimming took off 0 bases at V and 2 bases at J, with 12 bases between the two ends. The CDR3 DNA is TGTGCCAGCAGCGTAGCAGGGGGAGGCCCCTACGAGCAGTACTTC. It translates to CASSVAGGGPYEQYF.

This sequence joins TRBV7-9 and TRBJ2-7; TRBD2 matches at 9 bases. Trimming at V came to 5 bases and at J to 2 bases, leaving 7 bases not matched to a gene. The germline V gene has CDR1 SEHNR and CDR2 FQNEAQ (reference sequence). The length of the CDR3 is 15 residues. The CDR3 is CASSRVIAGAYEQYF. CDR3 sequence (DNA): TGTGCCAGCAGCCGCGTGATAGCGGGGGCCTACGAGCAGTACTTC.

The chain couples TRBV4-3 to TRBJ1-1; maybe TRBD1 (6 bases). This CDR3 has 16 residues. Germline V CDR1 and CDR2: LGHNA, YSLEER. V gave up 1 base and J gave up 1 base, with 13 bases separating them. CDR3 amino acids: CASSQVRQAGNTEAFF. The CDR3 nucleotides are TGCGCCAGCAGCCAAGTTAGACAGGCTGGGAACACTGAAGCTTTCTTT.

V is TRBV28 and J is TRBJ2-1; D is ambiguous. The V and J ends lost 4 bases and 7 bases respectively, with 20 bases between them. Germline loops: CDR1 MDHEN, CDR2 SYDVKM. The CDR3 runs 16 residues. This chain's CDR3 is CASSSMSEWGRNEQFF. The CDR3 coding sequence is TGTGCCAGCAGTTCGATGAGCGAATGGGGTAGGAATGAGCAGTTCTTC.

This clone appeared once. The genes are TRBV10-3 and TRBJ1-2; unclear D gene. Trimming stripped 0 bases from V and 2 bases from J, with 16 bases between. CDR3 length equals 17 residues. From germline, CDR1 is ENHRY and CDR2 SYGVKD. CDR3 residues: CAISESGIMTGNYGYTF. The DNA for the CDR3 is TGTGCCATCAGTGAGTCGGGGATTATGACGGGGAACTATGGCTACACCTTC.

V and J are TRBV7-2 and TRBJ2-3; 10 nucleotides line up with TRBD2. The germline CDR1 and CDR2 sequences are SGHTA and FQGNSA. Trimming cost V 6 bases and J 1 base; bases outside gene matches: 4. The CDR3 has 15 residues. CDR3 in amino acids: CASRELAGRTDTQYF. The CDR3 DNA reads TGTGCCAGCAGGGAACTAGCGGGGCGCACAGATACGCAGTATTTT.

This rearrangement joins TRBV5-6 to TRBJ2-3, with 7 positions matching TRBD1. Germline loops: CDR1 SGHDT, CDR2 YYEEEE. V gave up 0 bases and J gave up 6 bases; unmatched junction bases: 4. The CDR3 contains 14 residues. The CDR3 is CASSLGQGRDTQYF. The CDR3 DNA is TGTGCCAGCAGCTTGGGACAGGGAAGGGATACGCAGTATTTT.

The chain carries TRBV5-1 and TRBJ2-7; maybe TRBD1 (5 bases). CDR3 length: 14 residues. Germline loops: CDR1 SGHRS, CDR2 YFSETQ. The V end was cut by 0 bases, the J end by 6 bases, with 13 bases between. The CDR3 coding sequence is TGCGCCAGCAGCTTGGTAGGGGTGGCAGCCGAGCAGTACTTC. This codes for CASSLVGVAAEQYF.

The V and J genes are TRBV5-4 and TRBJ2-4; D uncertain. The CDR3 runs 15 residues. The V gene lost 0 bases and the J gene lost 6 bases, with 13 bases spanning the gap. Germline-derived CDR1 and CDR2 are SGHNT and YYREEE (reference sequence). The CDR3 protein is CASSLEGTLGNIQYF. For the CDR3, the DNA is TGTGCCAGCAGCTTGGAAGGTACCCTGGGAAACATTCAGTACTTC.

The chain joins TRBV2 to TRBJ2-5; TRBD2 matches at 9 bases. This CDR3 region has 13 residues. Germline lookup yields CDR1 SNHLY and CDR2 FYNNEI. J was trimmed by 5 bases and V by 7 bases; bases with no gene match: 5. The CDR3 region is CASTWLAGETQYF. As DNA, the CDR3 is TGTGCCAGCACATGGCTAGCGGGGGAGACCCAGTACTTC.

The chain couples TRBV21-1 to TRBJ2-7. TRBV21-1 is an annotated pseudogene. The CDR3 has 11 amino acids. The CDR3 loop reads CASRGNYEQYF. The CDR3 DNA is TGTGCCAGCAGGGGGAACTACGAGCAGTACTTC.

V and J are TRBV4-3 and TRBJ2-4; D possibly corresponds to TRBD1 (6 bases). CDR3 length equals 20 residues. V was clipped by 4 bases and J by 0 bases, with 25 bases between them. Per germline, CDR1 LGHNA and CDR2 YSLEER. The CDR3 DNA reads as TGCGCCAGCAGCCCCCGGGCGGCAGGGGCGTCCACCTTAGCCAAAAACATTCAGTACTTC. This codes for CASSPRAAGASTLAKNIQYF.

The CDR3 DNA reads TGTGCCGCCATGACTAGCGAGTCCTACGAGCAGTACTTC. This translates into CAAMTSESYEQYF. The chain carries TRBV6-5 and TRBJ2-7; 8 bases map to TRBD2. The V and J ends lost 11 bases and 1 base, in that order; junction bases with no gene match: 7. Germline V gives CDR1 MNHEY, CDR2 SVGAGI. The length of the CDR3 is 13 residues.

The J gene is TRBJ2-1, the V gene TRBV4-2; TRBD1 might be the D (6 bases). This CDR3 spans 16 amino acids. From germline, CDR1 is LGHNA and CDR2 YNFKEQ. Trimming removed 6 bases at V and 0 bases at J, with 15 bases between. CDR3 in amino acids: CASSPTQGSSYNEQFF. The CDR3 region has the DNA TGTGCCAGCAGTCCGACCCAGGGGAGCTCCTACAATGAGCAGTTCTTC.

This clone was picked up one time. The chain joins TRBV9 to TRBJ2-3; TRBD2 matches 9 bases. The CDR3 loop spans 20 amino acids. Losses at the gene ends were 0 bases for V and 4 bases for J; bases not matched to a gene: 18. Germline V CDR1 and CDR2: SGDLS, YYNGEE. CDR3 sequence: CASSVEAGGTPHQAADTQYF. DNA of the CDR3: TGTGCCAGCAGCGTAGAGGCGGGAGGGACTCCTCATCAAGCGGCAGATACGCAGTATTTT.

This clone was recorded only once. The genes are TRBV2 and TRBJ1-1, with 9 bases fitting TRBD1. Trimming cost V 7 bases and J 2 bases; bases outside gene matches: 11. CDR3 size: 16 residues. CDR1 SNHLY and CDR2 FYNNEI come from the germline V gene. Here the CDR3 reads CASNKQGAHVNTEAFF. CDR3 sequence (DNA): TGTGCCAGCAATAAACAGGGGGCGCATGTCAACACTGAAGCTTTCTTT. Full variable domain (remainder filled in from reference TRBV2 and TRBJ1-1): EPEVTQTPSHQVTQMGQEVILRCVPISNHLYFYWYRQILGQKVEFLVSFYNNEISEKSEIFDDQFSVERPDGSNFTLKIRSTKLEDSAMYFCASNKQGAHVNTEAFFGQGTRLTVV.

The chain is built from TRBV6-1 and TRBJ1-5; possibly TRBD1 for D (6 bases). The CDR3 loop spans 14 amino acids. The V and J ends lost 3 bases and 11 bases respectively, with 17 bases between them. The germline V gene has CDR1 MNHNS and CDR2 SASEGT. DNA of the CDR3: TGTGCCAGCAGTGACCCAGGACAGAGGATCACCCAGCATTTT. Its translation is CASSDPGQRITQHF.

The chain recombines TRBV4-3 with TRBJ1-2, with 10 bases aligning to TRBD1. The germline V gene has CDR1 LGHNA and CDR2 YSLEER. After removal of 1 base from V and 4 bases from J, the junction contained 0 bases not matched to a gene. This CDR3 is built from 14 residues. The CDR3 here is CASSQGTGGYGYTF. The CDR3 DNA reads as TGCGCCAGCAGCCAAGGGACAGGGGGCTATGGCTACACCTTC.

For the CDR3, the DNA is TGCGCCAGCAGCCTTCGGACTAGCGGGAGCACCGGGGAGCTGTTTTTT. Protein: CASSLRTSGSTGELFF. The rearrangement uses TRBV5-1 and TRBJ2-2; 13 bases map to TRBD2. The germline V gene encodes CDR1 SGHRS and CDR2 YFSETQ. The length of the CDR3 is 16 residues. The V gene end was trimmed by 4 bases and the J gene end by 4 bases; junction bases not matched to a gene: 4.

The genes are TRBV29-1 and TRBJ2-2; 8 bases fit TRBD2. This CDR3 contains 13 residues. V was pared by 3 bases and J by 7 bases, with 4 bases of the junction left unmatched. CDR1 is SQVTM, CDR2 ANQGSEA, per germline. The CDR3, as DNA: TGCAGCGTTGACAAGGGACTAGGCGGGGAGCTGTTTTTT. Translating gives CSVDKGLGGELFF.

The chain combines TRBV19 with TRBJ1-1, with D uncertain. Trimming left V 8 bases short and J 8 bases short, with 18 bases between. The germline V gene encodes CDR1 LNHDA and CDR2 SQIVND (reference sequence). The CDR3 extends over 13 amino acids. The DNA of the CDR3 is TGTGCCAGTGGATATTTAGGGTCCTCCGAAGCTTTCTTT. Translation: CASGYLGSSEAFF.